A selection of T cell receptor beta chains follows, all from one sample in a study of T cells after yellow fever vaccination. TCRdb fed the 5' RACE reads into MiXCR, producing one record per CDR3 protein. Among some 600,000 distinct CDR3 sequences listed, roughly a sixth were seen once. The sequences come from PBMCs, collected 5 to 6 days after the first yellow fever vaccination. These receptors were obtained from a man between 18 and 35 years old who received the YFV17D yellow fever vaccine. Both conserved end residues are part of each CDR3. A D gene is named only where the DNA matches it firmly. Some rows mark clone size as missing; the rest say once, few, many or name a class of expanded clone.

cdr3_aa cdr3_nt clone_size j_call v_call cdr3_length d_call
CSAGRLRPYGYTF TGCAGTGCTGGGAGACTAAGGCCTTATGGCTACACCTTC many TRBJ1-2 TRBV20-1 13 -
CSANSGPYGYTF TGCAGTGCCAATTCGGGGCCCTATGGCTACACCTTC few TRBJ1-2 TRBV20-1 12 -
CASSYLSLAGGRYTQYF TGTGCCAGCAGTTACTTATCGCTAGCGGGGGGGCGATATACGCAGTATTTT few TRBJ2-3 TRBV6-5 17 TRBD2
CASSLAPTSGGADTQYF TGCGCCAGCAGCTTGGCTCCTACTAGCGGGGGGGCAGATACGCAGTATTTT - TRBJ2-3 TRBV5-1 17 TRBD2
CASSLRPDSGELFF TGTGCCAGCAGTTTAAGGCCAGATAGCGGGGAGCTGTTTTTT few TRBJ2-2 TRBV12-3/TRBV12-4 14 -
CASSPNTGGSSPLHF TGTGCCAGCAGTCCGAACACAGGGGGCTCTTCACCCCTCCACTTT few TRBJ1-6 TRBV12-3/TRBV12-4 15 TRBD1
CASSYRTANTGELFF TGTGCCAGCAGTTACAGGACAGCGAACACCGGGGAGCTGTTTTTT - TRBJ2-2 TRBV6-5 15 -
CASGSTGTSPYNEQFF TGTGCTAGTGGTTCGACCGGGACTAGCCCATACAATGAGCAGTTCTTC - TRBJ2-1 TRBV12-5 16 TRBD2
CASKGLGNTIYF TGTGCCAGCAAAGGGCTAGGAAACACCATATATTTT few TRBJ1-3 TRBV7-3 12 -
CASSSVVSGVSEAFF TGTGCCAGCAGCTCCGTAGTCTCCGGGGTGTCTGAAGCTTTCTTT - TRBJ1-1 TRBV7-9 15 -
CASSAGGSGYEQYF TGTGCCAGCAGCGCGGGGGGGTCAGGGTACGAGCAGTACTTC few TRBJ2-7 TRBV9 14 TRBD2
CSANRDTYGYTF TGCAGTGCTAATAGGGACACTTATGGCTACACCTTC - TRBJ1-2 TRBV20-1 12 -
CASQKDRAETQYF TGCGCCAGCCAGAAGGACAGGGCGGAGACCCAGTACTTC few TRBJ2-5 TRBV5-1 13 TRBD1
CASIPEWGNEQFF TGTGCCAGTATCCCCGAGTGGGGCAATGAGCAGTTCTTC - TRBJ2-1 TRBV27 13 -
CASSSPRTGLDTEAFF TGTGCCAGCAGCTCACCGCGGACAGGGCTCGACACTGAAGCTTTCTTT - TRBJ1-1 TRBV7-9 16 TRBD1
CASSLQEHGELFF TGTGCCAGCAGCCTACAGGAACACGGGGAGCTGTTTTTT few TRBJ2-2 TRBV7-9 13 -
CASSLRGSWGSGPGNTIYF TGTGCCAGCAGCCTACGAGGGAGCTGGGGGTCTGGTCCTGGAAACACCATATATTTT - TRBJ1-3 TRBV12-3/TRBV12-4 19 -
CASSFQGTNTEAFF TGTGCCAGCAGTTTTCAGGGGACAAACACTGAAGCTTTCTTT many TRBJ1-1 TRBV5-1 14 -